Listed below are T cell receptor beta chains from one sample, sequenced in a study of CD8 T cells in ankylosing spondylitis. TCRdb ran MiXCR on the 5' RACE reads and lists one entry per CDR3 protein. The repertoire holds under 300,000 distinct CDR3 sequences, with approximately 11% as singletons. Sequencing was performed on blood, either unsorted or a sorted T cell fraction (not recorded which). Every receptor here comes from a male donor with ankylosing spondylitis or in good health (not recorded which). CDR3s include the opening cysteine and the closing phenylalanine or tryptophan. Each record gives: J gene, clone size, D gene, V gene, CDR3 DNA, CDR3 protein. D genes are given only for firm matches. A clone size is listed for some rows: how often the clone was seen (once, few, many), or a class if it is expanded.

J: TRBJ1-2; size: NA; D: NA; V: TRBV5-5; DNA: TGTGCCAGCAGCCCATGGGACCTAACTTATGGCTACACCTTC; CDR3: CASSPWDLTYGYTF
J: TRBJ1-1; size: many; D: NA; V: TRBV20-1; DNA: TGCAGTGCTAGCCGGATGAACACTGAAGCTTTCTTT; CDR3: CSASRMNTEAFF
J: TRBJ2-1; size: many; D: TRBD2; V: TRBV5-1; DNA: TGCGCCAGCAGCCCCCGGACTAGCGGGGGGTTTGAGCAGTTCTTC; CDR3: CASSPRTSGGFEQFF
J: TRBJ1-6; size: NA; D: TRBD1; V: TRBV11-2; DNA: TGTGCCAGCAGCACCCAGGGACAGGGGGTCCTCCACTTT; CDR3: CASSTQGQGVLHF
J: TRBJ2-3; size: NA; D: NA; V: TRBV20-1; DNA: TGCAGTGCTACCCCCCCCCAGCCCGTTGTAGATACGCAGTATTTT; CDR3: CSATPPQPVVDTQYF
J: TRBJ2-3; size: many; D: TRBD1; V: TRBV7-8; DNA: TGTGCCAGCAGCACCAGGACAGGGGATTTGGATACGCAGTATTTT; CDR3: CASSTRTGDLDTQYF
J: TRBJ1-5; size: NA; D: NA; V: TRBV28; DNA: TGTGCCAGCAGTTTGGACAGCTCCAATCAGCTCCAGCATTTT; CDR3: CASSLDSSNQLQHF
J: TRBJ2-2; size: many; D: NA; V: TRBV12-3/TRBV12-4; DNA: TGTGCCAGCAGTTTACGGGACCCAACGAACACCGGGGAGCTGTTTTTT; CDR3: CASSLRDPTNTGELFF
J: TRBJ1-1; size: NA; D: NA; V: TRBV12-3/TRBV12-4; DNA: TGTGCCAGCAGTTTAGGGGGGTACATGAACACTGAAGCTTTCTTT; CDR3: CASSLGGYMNTEAFF
J: TRBJ2-1; size: many; D: NA; V: TRBV5-1; DNA: TGCGCCAGCAGCTTGGGGCTCCGGGTCCCCTACAATGAGCAGTTCTTC; CDR3: CASSLGLRVPYNEQFF
J: TRBJ2-2; size: NA; D: NA; V: TRBV7-3; DNA: TGTGCCAGCAGCTTAGGGCCTCTTGGGACCGGGGAGCTGTTTTTT; CDR3: CASSLGPLGTGELFF
J: TRBJ2-1; size: few; D: NA; V: TRBV6-2/TRBV6-3; DNA: TGTGCCAGCAGTCTACTAATTTTCGATGAGCAGTTCTTC; CDR3: CASSLLIFDEQFF
J: TRBJ2-7; size: few; D: TRBD2; V: TRBV7-8; DNA: TGTGCCAGCAGTCGTTCCGGGGGGGGATCTCACTACGAGCAGTACTTC; CDR3: CASSRSGGGSHYEQYF
J: TRBJ2-1; size: many; D: NA; V: TRBV20-1; DNA: TGCAGTGCTACATCTACCCCACCTTTCGATGAGCAGTTCTTC; CDR3: CSATSTPPFDEQFF
J: TRBJ1-3; size: many; D: NA; V: TRBV3-1; DNA: TGTGCCAGCTCTTGGGTTTCTGGGGGAAACACCATATATTTT; CDR3: CASSWVSGGNTIYF
J: TRBJ2-7; size: many; D: NA; V: TRBV6-5; DNA: TGTGCCAGCAGTTTTTCAGGCTACGAGCAGTACTTC; CDR3: CASSFSGYEQYF
J: TRBJ1-2; size: NA; D: NA; V: TRBV3-1; DNA: TGTGCCAGCAGCCAGGGGCTAGCTAACTATGGCTACACCTTC; CDR3: CASSQGLANYGYTF
J: TRBJ2-3; size: few; D: NA; V: TRBV29-1; DNA: TGCAGCGTTGAAGCCGACGGGATGAGCACAGATACGCAGTATTTT; CDR3: CSVEADGMSTDTQYF
J: TRBJ2-4; size: NA; D: NA; V: TRBV2; DNA: TGTGCCAGCAGGGCGGGACAGCAAAACATTCAGTACTTC; CDR3: CASRAGQQNIQYF
J: TRBJ1-1; size: many; D: NA; V: TRBV12-3/TRBV12-4; DNA: TGTGCCAGCAGTTTAGATCGCCAACGGACTGAAGCTTTCTTT; CDR3: CASSLDRQRTEAFF
J: TRBJ2-7; size: many; D: NA; V: TRBV12-3/TRBV12-4; DNA: TGTGCCAGCAGTTTCGCAGGGGGGAGGGAGCAGTACTTC; CDR3: CASSFAGGREQYF
J: TRBJ2-3; size: NA; D: NA; V: TRBV20-1; DNA: TGCAGTGCTAGACCCGGGACATCTGTCCTTTGTTACACAGCTACGCAGTATTTT; CDR3: CSARPGTSVLCYTATQYF
J: TRBJ2-7; size: few; D: TRBD2; V: TRBV6-1; DNA: TGTGCCAGCGGGACTAGCGGGGCTTACGAGCAGTACTTC; CDR3: CASGTSGAYEQYF